This T cell receptor beta chain was obtained from a study of T cells after posttransplantation cyclophosphamide. General observations from the study: Later blood repertoires were often dominated by clones from the donor CD8+ memory compartment. Tissue-infiltrating T cells from skin or gut overlapped little with blood T cells.

This table comes from immunoSEQ multiplex PCR, and its TCRdb copy is limited to in-frame clones, with some not included. Among 9,500 to 15,000 clones listed, roughly 2% were seen once. V lost 6 bases and J lost 3; bases outside the gene matches: 10. The germline gives CDR1 LGHNA, CDR2 YSLEER. The CDR3 runs to 15 residues. Busulfan-fludarabine conditioning, marrow transplant, and cyclophosphamide on days +3 and +4 were administered. This clone has only a few counts. Its antigen remains unidentified. The receptor comes from a male patient in his thirties who received an allogeneic stem cell transplant from a related donor, was CMV-positive, and had no GVHD. Some T cells may be the graft donor's. This chain uses TRBV4-3 with TRBJ2-7; 8 bases align to TRBD2. The source was PBMCs, collected after allogeneic stem cell transplant with posttransplant cyclophosphamide. CDR3: CASSFQLAEGYEQYF. In DNA, the CDR3 is TGCGCCAGCAGTTTTCAACTAGCGGAGGGCTACGAGCAGTACTTC.